This T cell receptor beta chain was recovered during a study of T-cell reconstitution after alpha-beta-depleted transplantation in children. The CDR3 has 11 residues. V lost 5 bases and J lost 4, with 8 bases in between. Per germline, CDR1 SQVTM and CDR2 ANQGSEA. The TCRbeta library incorporated unique molecular identifiers. TCRdb recomputed calls from the PCR reads with MiXCR, one row per CDR3 protein. The data contain approximately 800,000 distinct CDR3 sequences, around 17% of them seen just once; the ten biggest clones take up about 5%. Points on this clonotype: Its target is unknown.

Study-wide results and limits: The authors attributed T-cell counts and diversity one year after transplant mostly to newly produced T cells. Some patients owed their high day-60 TCRbeta diversity to surviving recipient T cells and thymic progenitors. About two months after transplant, alpha-beta T cells reportedly came from several hundred expanded graft clones.

This receptor was identified in a male patient younger than 18 who had a stem cell transplant for acute lymphoblastic leukemia, so the T cells may come from the graft donor. V is TRBV29-1 and J is TRBJ1-1, with D perhaps TRBD1 (6 bases). The starting material was PBMCs, mostly from graft donor cells, obtained 360 days after TCRalphabeta/CD19-depleted stem cell transplant. The CDR3, as DNA: TGCAGCGTTAGGGGGGCCACTGAAGCTTTCTTT. It specifies CSVRGATEAFF.